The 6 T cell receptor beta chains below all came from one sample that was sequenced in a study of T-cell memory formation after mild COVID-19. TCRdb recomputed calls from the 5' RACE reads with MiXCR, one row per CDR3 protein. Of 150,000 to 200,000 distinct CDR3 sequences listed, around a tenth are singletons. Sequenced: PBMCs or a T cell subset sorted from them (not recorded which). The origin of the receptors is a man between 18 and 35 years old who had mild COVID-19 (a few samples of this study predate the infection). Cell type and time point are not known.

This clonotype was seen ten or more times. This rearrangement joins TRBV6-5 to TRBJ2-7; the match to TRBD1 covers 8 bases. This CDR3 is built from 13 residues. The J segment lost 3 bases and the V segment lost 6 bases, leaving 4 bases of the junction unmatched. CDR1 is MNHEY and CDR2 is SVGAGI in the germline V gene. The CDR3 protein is CASSSDRGYEQYF. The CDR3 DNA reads TGTGCCAGCAGCTCCGACAGGGGCTACGAGCAGTACTTC.

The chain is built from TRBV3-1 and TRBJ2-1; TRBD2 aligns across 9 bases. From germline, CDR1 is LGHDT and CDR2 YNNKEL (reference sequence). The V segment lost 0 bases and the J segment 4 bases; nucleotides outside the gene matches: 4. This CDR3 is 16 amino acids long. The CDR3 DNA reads TGTGCCAGCAGCCAAGAAGTGCGGGGGGGGTACAATGAGCAGTTCTTC. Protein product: CASSQEVRGGYNEQFF.

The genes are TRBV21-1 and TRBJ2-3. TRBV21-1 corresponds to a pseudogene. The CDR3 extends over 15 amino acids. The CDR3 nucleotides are TGTGCCAGCAGCATAGGAGACACCAGCACAGATACGCAGTATTTT. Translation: CASSIGDTSTDTQYF.

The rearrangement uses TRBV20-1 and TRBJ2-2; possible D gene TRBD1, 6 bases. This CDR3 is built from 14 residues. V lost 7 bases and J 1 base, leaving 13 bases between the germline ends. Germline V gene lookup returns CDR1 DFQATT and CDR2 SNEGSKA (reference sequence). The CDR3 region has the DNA TGCAGTGTCAAGGCCAGGGGGAACACCGGGGAGCTGTTTTTT. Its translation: CSVKARGNTGELFF.

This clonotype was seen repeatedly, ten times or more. DNA of the CDR3: TGTGCCAGCAGCCAGGGACCCTACTATGGCTACACCTTC. Translated, it gives CASSQGPYYGYTF. The chain joins TRBV3-1 to TRBJ1-2; a weak D match, TRBD1 (5 bases). Trimming left V 3 bases short and J 3 bases short, with 8 bases between. The CDR3 length is 13 residues. The germline gives CDR1 LGHDT, CDR2 YNNKEL (reference sequence).

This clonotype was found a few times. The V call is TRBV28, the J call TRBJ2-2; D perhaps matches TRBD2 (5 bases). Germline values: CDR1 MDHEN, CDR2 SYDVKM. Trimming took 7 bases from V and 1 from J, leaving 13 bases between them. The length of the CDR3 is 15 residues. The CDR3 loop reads CASIGGAVNTGELFF. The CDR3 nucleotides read TGTGCCAGCATCGGCGGAGCGGTGAACACCGGGGAGCTGTTTTTT.